Listed below are T cell receptor beta chains from one sample, sequenced in a study of CD8+ T cells in alopecia areata. Here immunoSEQ multiplex PCR was the method, and the copy in TCRdb shows in-frame clones only, minus some. This sample yields 150,000 or so clones, of which around 49% are seen a single time; approximately 18% belongs to the top ten. This material consisted of CD8+ T cells sorted from blood, taken at week 0. All receptors derive from a human donor with alopecia areata. The CDR3 runs from the conserved cysteine through the conserved F or W. D genes are given only for firm matches. Clone sizes are given selectively: once, few, many, or a class where the clone is expanded.

v_call	d_call	j_call	clone_size	cdr3_nt	cdr3_aa
TRBV13	-	TRBJ2-7	-	TGTGCCAGCAGCTTAGGGAAATCCTACGAGCAGTACTTC	CASSLGKSYEQYF
TRBV15	-	TRBJ2-5	-	TGTGCCACGAGAAAGGAGGCCAGAGAGACCCAGTACTTC	CATRKEARETQYF
TRBV9	-	TRBJ2-2	-	TGTGCCAGCAGCGTAGACCCTTCGAACACCGGGGAGCTGTTTTTT	CASSVDPSNTGELFF
TRBV29-1	-	TRBJ2-1	-	TGCAGCGTTGTGGGCGGATCCTACAATGAGCAGTTCTTC	CSVVGGSYNEQFF
TRBV30	-	TRBJ1-2	-	TGTGCCTGGAGTGTCATGCGAGGGAATGGCTACACCTTC	CAWSVMRGNGYTF
TRBV27	-	TRBJ1-6	-	TGTGCCAGCAGTTTAATCGGGAATTCACCCCTCCACTTT	CASSLIGNSPLHF
TRBV27	-	TRBJ2-5	-	TGTGCCAGCAGGCGAAACCGGGGCCAAGAGACCCAGTACTTC	CASRRNRGQETQYF
TRBV29-1	-	TRBJ2-7	-	TGCAGCGTCCTGGAACCTTTAGAGCAGTACTTC	CSVLEPLEQYF
TRBV9	-	TRBJ2-7	-	TGTGCCAGCAGCGTAGTTCCTAGCGCCCGCTACGAGCAGTACTTC	CASSVVPSARYEQYF
TRBV6-5	-	TRBJ1-6	-	TGTGCCAGCAGTTACGGTCAGGGGAATAATTCACCCCTCCACTTT	CASSYGQGNNSPLHF
TRBV9	-	TRBJ2-3	-	TGTGCCAGCAGCGTAAGATGGCAGGACACAGATACGCAGTATTTT	CASSVRWQDTDTQYF
TRBV10-2	-	TRBJ2-7	-	TGCGCCAGCAGTGGGGCAGCAACACCCTACGAGCAGTACTTC	CASSGAATPYEQYF
TRBV10-3	TRBD1	TRBJ2-6	few	TGTGCCATCAGGTCCGGGACAGGGGGCTTTGGGGCCAACGTCCTGACTTTC	CAIRSGTGGFGANVLTF
TRBV7-6	TRBD2	TRBJ2-5	once	TGTGCCAGCAGCCCGACTAGCCCGGGGGTCAGGGAGACCCAGTACTTC	CASSPTSPGVRETQYF
TRBV2	TRBD2	TRBJ2-1	-	TGTGCCAGCAGTGCGGGACTAGCGGGTTACTACAATGAGCAGTTCTTC	CASSAGLAGYYNEQFF
TRBV4-1	TRBD2	TRBJ2-7	few	TGCGCCAGCAGCCCTAGCGGTAGCTCCTACGAGCAGTACTTC	CASSPSGSSYEQYF
TRBV6-4	-	TRBJ2-3	many	TGTGCCAGCAGTCAAGGTATGGGCACAGATACGCAGTATTTT	CASSQGMGTDTQYF
TRBV6-5	-	TRBJ2-5	-	TGTGCCAGCGTTGGTCGCGGAGAGACCCAGTACTTC	CASVGRGETQYF
TRBV5-1	-	TRBJ2-5	-	TGCGCCAGCAGCTCCCCCACACAAGAGACCCAGTACTTC	CASSSPTQETQYF
TRBV5-1	TRBD1	TRBJ2-2	-	TGCGCCAGCAGCCTCCCTACAGGGGTCGGGGAGCTGTTTTTT	CASSLPTGVGELFF
TRBV5-6	-	TRBJ2-1	-	TGTGCCAGCAGCTGGGCCCCTGCGGGGCCCCAAGGGGATGAGCAGTTCTTC	CASSWAPAGPQGDEQFF
TRBV15	-	TRBJ1-5	-	TGTGCCACCAACCCTGTGACTGAGGGGAATCAGCCCCAGCATTTT	CATNPVTEGNQPQHF
TRBV30	TRBD1	TRBJ1-1	-	TGTGCCTGGTGTCGGACAGGGGCTGTGTGGGGAGCTTTCTTT	CAWCRTGAVWGAFF
TRBV7-9	-	TRBJ1-4	few	TGTGCCAGCAGCCCCGTACAGAGGAGTGAAAAACTGTTTTTT	CASSPVQRSEKLFF
TRBV6-1	-	TRBJ2-3	-	TGTGCCAGCAGCGCCCGCACAGATACGCAGTATTTT	CASSARTDTQYF
TRBV5-5	-	TRBJ2-7	few	TGTGCCAGCAGCTTGGGACAGGTCGACGAGCAGTACTTC	CASSLGQVDEQYF
TRBV4-1	TRBD2	TRBJ2-7	-	TGCGCCAGCAGCCAAGCGGGGGGGATCAACGAGCAGTACTTC	CASSQAGGINEQYF